The table lists the clone carrying this T cell receptor beta chain with a count of one. Its cognate antigen is unknown. Germline V gives CDR1 SGHTA, CDR2 FQGNSA. The J segment lost 0 bases and the V segment lost 2 bases, leaving 6 bases of the junction unmatched. The CDR3 has 17 residues. The isolated RNA, all of it, was reverse transcribed, so expressed TCRB transcripts were what got sequenced. The assay was immunoSEQ multiplex PCR, and TCRdb's table has in-frame clones only and misses some. Altogether 300,000 to 400,000 clones are present, around 13% being singletons, with the ten largest covering around 0.015%. This record comes from a study of beta chain features in type 1 diabetes. Regarding the study as a whole: Here, the possible influence of HLA type (on TCRB rearrangement) remained unresolved.

Purity (above 98%) was reached by all sorted populations. Sequencing input: naive CD4+ T cells from blood. The V and J genes are TRBV7-2 and TRBJ2-7, with TRBD2 matching 11 bases. This TCR came from a young man in good health. This CDR3 reads CASSLYGSGGASYEQYF. The CDR3, as DNA: TGTGCCAGCAGCTTATATGGTAGCGGGGGGGCCTCCTACGAGCAGTACTTC.